Reported below is one TCR beta chain. This CDR3 has 19 amino acids. In germline, CDR1 is GTSNPN, CDR2 SVGIG (reference sequence). With V trimmed by 0 bases and J by 0 bases, 6 bases remained unmatched. These data are taken from a study of shared clonotypes between healthy human individuals. CD45RO-negative CD8 cells positively selected for CCR7 made up the naive population, which excluded terminally differentiated effector memory CD45RA+ cells. Some clones are missing from TCRdb's copy, which holds only in-frame ones; the method was immunoSEQ multiplex PCR. The sample lists roughly 2,000,000 clones, around 96% seen once, with approximately 1.2% in the top ten.

This rearrangement joins TRBV30 to TRBJ2-1; 15 bases fit TRBD2. The sequence was obtained from a man younger than 35 in good health. The sequenced sample was naive CD8+ T cells sorted from blood. CDR3 loop: CAWSVLGLAGGGSYNEQFF. CDR3 nucleotide sequence: TGTGCCTGGAGTGTACTAGGACTAGCGGGAGGGGGCTCCTACAATGAGCAGTTCTTC.